This record covers a single T cell receptor (beta chain). Its cognate antigen has yet to be identified. No base quality values were provided; no much bigger clone lies one nucleotide off. These data belong to a study of vaccination effects on CD4 cells after COVID-19 (dated by TCRdb to the early 2020s). The study in broad terms: To identify antigen-specific CD4+ T cell clonotypes by their expansion, the ViraFEST assay first stimulated PBMC with viral peptide pools and then applied TCR sequencing. Post-vaccine samples across the study were collected a median of 72 days after the second dose, with a range of 14 to 241. Approximately 2 million PBMC per well were cultured in IMDM with about 4.6% human AB serum, roughly 11 IU/ml IL-2 and gentamicin, plus 10 ug/ml peptides. SARS-CoV-2 spike-specific CD4+ TCR repertoires were compared before and after mRNA vaccination in COVID-19 convalescent patients and in infection-naive vaccine recipients. The full study included 10 COVID-19 convalescent patients and several SARS-CoV-2-naive healthy vaccine recipients. The Oncomine TCR Beta short-read assay on an Illumina iSeq 100 was used to sequence cultures from other donors in the study.

On the study overall, not on this receptor specifically: Limitations of the study were the small number of convalescent patients and the absence of early post-infection timepoints. In healthy vaccine recipients, vaccine-induced clones were almost all SARS-CoV-2 mono-reactive, with only 1 of 255 being cross-reactive with common cold coronaviruses. Clones induced by infection and clones induced by vaccination both contracted markedly at late timepoints after vaccination, which fits with T cell responses waning over time.

The library came from the immunoSEQ multiplex PCR assay. DNA from the cultured and isolated CD4+ T cells underwent TCR beta CDR3 sequencing. The paper's data handling went like this. Non-productive TCR sequences were removed, reads were trimmed to the CDR3 region, and CDR3s of at least 7 amino acids were retained. Antigen-specific clonotypes were identified with the MANAFEST web app by comparing expansion in peptide wells against reference cultures. Positive clones required FDR<0.05 expansion versus reference and all other wells, odds ratio above 5, and frequency above 0.1% in two replicate wells. Cross-reactive clonotypes were defined as significantly expanded in SARS-CoV-2 spike wells and in at least one common cold coronavirus spike condition. Levenshtein distance calculated with the stringdist R package was used to assess CDR3 similarity, and unrooted trees were constructed with ape in R 3.6.1. TCRdb obtained this table from immuneACCESS and retained in-frame rearrangements with V and J assigned. These tables miss some clones; where compared with another copy, unresolved V genes account for less than half of the shortfall, and the remainder is unexplained. V and J calls and clone size are as listed in that table; D and trimming were resolved from the DNA. For this sample there are about 73,000 clones; 73% appear just once. The ten largest clonotypes hold roughly 2.3% of the sample.

Taken from cysteine to phenylalanine, the CDR3 has 14 residues. Just CDR3 DNA is preserved here, 42 bases in frame from base 1. CDR1 is given as SNHLY and CDR2 as FYNNEI, both from the germline V gene. V and J lose 4 bases and 2 bases, and a span of 8 bases separates them. After roughly 11 days of culture, CD4+ T cells were isolated with the EasySep CD4+ T cell isolation kit. Each participant got two doses of an mRNA SARS-CoV-2 vaccine, either BNT162b2 or mRNA-1273. The absence of prior SARS-CoV-2 infection in healthy vaccine recipients was confirmed by negative nucleocapsid antibodies before and after vaccination. Half of the culture medium was replaced with fresh IL-2-containing medium on days 3 and 7. Unless noted otherwise, every peptide stimulation condition was cultured in triplicate wells. PBMC were separated from whole blood using Ficoll-Paque Plus gradient centrifugation and were then either cryopreserved at -140C or used fresh. The QIAamp micro DNA kit was used to extract genomic DNA from the cultured CD4+ T cells.

The sequence derives from a human donor who received a COVID-19 vaccine. The specimen comprised CD4+ T cells from PBMCs cultured without peptide, sampled after COVID-19 vaccination. The chain uses TRBV2 and TRBJ2-2; the D gene cannot be resolved reliably. The CDR3 sequence is CASSVIANTGELFF. Read as DNA, the sequence is TGTGCCAGCAGTGTTATCGCCAACACCGGGGAGCTGTTTTTT.